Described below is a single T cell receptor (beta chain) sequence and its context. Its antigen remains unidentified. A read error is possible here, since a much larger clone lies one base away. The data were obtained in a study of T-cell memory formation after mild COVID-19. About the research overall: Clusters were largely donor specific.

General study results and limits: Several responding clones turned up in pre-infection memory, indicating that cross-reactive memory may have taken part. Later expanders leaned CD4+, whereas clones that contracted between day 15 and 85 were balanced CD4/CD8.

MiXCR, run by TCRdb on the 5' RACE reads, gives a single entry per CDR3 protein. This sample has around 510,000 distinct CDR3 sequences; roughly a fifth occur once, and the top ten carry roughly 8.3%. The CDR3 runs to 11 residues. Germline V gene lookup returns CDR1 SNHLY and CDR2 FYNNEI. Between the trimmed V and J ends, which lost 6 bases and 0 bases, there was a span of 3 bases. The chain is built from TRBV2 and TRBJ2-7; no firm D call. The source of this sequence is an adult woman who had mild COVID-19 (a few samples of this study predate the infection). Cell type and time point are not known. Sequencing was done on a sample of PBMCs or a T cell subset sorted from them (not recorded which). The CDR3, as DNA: TGTGCCAGCAGAGTCTCCTACGAGCAGTACTTC. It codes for CASRVSYEQYF.